This passage covers 24 T cell receptor beta chains from one sample sequenced in a study of Graves' ophthalmopathy and Graves' hyperthyroidism. Amplifying from RNA transcripts, the study obtained TCR beta CDR3 regions. The authors performed first-round RT-PCR with HTBI primers and then a second-round multiplex PCR. TCRdb reprocessed the multiplex PCR reads with MiXCR, giving one entry per CDR3 protein. The table records almost 750,000 distinct CDR3 sequences, around 40% of them present only once. The sample taken for sequencing was peripheral blood. All receptors come from an adult man with Graves' ophthalmopathy.

This clonotype was seen ten or more times. The chain has TRBV5-8 and TRBJ2-7; 8 bases are shared with TRBD1. CDR3 length: 14 residues. V shed 3 bases, J shed 1 base, and the junction held 3 bases outside the gene matches. Germline-derived CDR1 and CDR2 are SGHTS and YDEGEE. The CDR3 is CASSSTGASYEQYF. The CDR3 DNA sequence: TGTGCCAGCAGCTCGACAGGGGCGTCCTACGAGCAGTACTTC.

The chain is built from TRBV29-1 and TRBJ2-6; D assignment may be TRBD1 or TRBD2 (5 bases each). V was pared by 2 bases and J by 0 bases, with 14 bases between. This CDR3 has 17 amino acids. Per germline, CDR1 SQVTM and CDR2 ANQGSEA. The CDR3, as DNA: TGCAGCGTTGAATTGTCAAGAGGGGCCTCTGGGGCCAACGTCCTGACTTTC. Amino acid sequence: CSVELSRGASGANVLTF.

This clonotype occurred a few times. One end of the junction varies from germline; a read error may be responsible. The chain has TRBV10-3 and TRBJ1-2; no firm D call. The CDR3 runs to 15 residues. Germline V lookup: CDR1 ENHRY, CDR2 SYGVKD. The CDR3 protein is CASSYSDSSTRGYTF. As DNA, the CDR3 is TGTGCCAGCAGTTACTCGGACTCGAGCACGCGGGGCTACACCTTC.

Details on this clonotype: A much more abundant neighbour one base away suggests this may be a read error. The chain recombines TRBV7-2 with TRBJ1-2, with a tentative D call TRBD1 (5 bases). The CDR3 sequence is 14 residues long. The V gene's germline CDR1 is SGHTA and CDR2 FQGNSA. Deletions cut 0 bases from V and 4 bases from J, with 9 bases between. In DNA, the CDR3 is TGTGCCAGCAGCTTAGCCAAAGGGACCTATGGCTACACCTTC. Its translation is CASSLAKGTYGYTF.

This clonotype was counted at least ten times. The chain joins TRBV7-2 to TRBJ2-7; D is unresolved. This CDR3 region has 13 residues. V lost 2 bases and J lost 2, with 7 bases in between. Germline-derived CDR1 and CDR2 are SGHTA and FQGNSA. CDR3 bases: TGTGCCAGCAGCTTAAAGTCTACCTACGAGCAGTACTTC. Translation: CASSLKSTYEQYF.

The table lists this clonotype with a few counts. The rearrangement links TRBV11-2 to TRBJ2-5, with TRBD1 identical over 8 bases. CDR1 is SGHAT, CDR2 FQNNGV, per germline. The CDR3 is made up of 15 amino acids. With 4 bases clipped from V and 5 bases from J, the junction kept 9 bases outside the gene matches. Here the CDR3 DNA reads TGTGCCAGCAGCTCAACCCAGGGGGCTTATGAGACCCAGTACTTC. It yields the protein CASSSTQGAYETQYF.

This clonotype has at least ten counts. This chain joins TRBV29-1 and TRBJ1-4; no clear D gene. V dropped 6 bases and J dropped 7 bases, with 18 bases sitting between them. Germline V gene data show CDR1 as SQVTM and CDR2 as ANQGSEA. This CDR3 comprises 14 residues. As DNA, the CDR3 is TGCAGCGTAGACTCGTCCTCGGGTGGTGAAAAACTGTTTTTT. Amino acids: CSVDSSSGGEKLFF.

This clonotype was picked up many times. The chain has TRBV10-3 and TRBJ1-4; D remains unclear. The CDR3 loop spans 13 amino acids. Trimming took off 10 bases at V and 5 bases at J, with 14 bases between the two ends. CDR1 and CDR2 from the germline V gene are ENHRY and SYGVKD. The CDR3 DNA is TGTGCCAGACCTTTCGACGGGAATGAAAAACTGTTTTTT. Residues: CARPFDGNEKLFF.

This clonotype was observed at least ten times. The chain joins TRBV20-1 to TRBJ1-1; D ambiguous. The CDR3 consists of 15 residues. Germline V gives CDR1 DFQATT, CDR2 SNEGSKA (reference sequence). Trimming stripped 0 bases from V and 0 bases from J, with 11 bases between. CDR3 protein: CSARDPGRLNTEAFF. The DNA of the CDR3 is TGCAGTGCTAGAGATCCCGGACGGCTGAACACTGAAGCTTTCTTT.

Comment on this clonotype: The junction and the germline gene differ at one end; a read error may be behind it. The gene calls are TRBV7-9 and TRBJ2-7; D gene uncertain. The CDR3 sequence is 14 residues long. From germline, CDR1 is SEHNR and CDR2 FQNEAQ (reference sequence). The CDR3 region has the DNA TGTGCCAGCAGCTTTGGCAGCGAGTCCTACGTGCAGTACTTC. Protein sequence: CASSFGSESYVQYF.

This clonotype was seen at least ten times. The chain employs TRBV10-3 and TRBJ2-2, with D perhaps TRBD1 (5 bases). Germline CDR1 ENHRY, CDR2 SYGVKD. The CDR3 consists of 14 residues. V lost 2 bases and J lost 5, with 9 bases in between. CDR3 DNA sequence: TGTGCCATCAGTGAGCTGGCAGGGACCGGGGAGCTGTTTTTT. The encoded protein is CAISELAGTGELFF.

The J gene is TRBJ1-1, the V gene TRBV25-1, with 7 positions matching TRBD1. The CDR3 has 15 residues. CDR1 and CDR2 from the germline V gene are MGHDK and SYGVNS. J was trimmed by 4 bases and V by 7 bases; bases with no gene match: 12. The CDR3 region has the DNA TGTGCCAGCACCACAAATGGGGACAGATTCACTGAAGCTTTCTTT. Encoded protein: CASTTNGDRFTEAFF.

The table lists this clonotype with many counts. CDR3 sequence reads: CASSPRLSGNTIYF. The CDR3 DNA is TGTGCCAGCAGCCCCCGGCTTTCAGGAAACACCATATATTTT. The J gene is TRBJ1-3, the V gene TRBV7-2, with unresolved D. Germline CDR1 reads SGHTA; CDR2 reads FQGNSA. Between the trimmed V and J ends, which lost 5 bases and 4 bases, there was a span of 12 bases. The CDR3 has 14 amino acids.

Of note for this clonotype: This clone may be a read error of a much larger clone one base away. This sequence joins TRBV7-3 and TRBJ2-5, with D unclear. CDR1 SGHTA and CDR2 FQGTGA come from the germline V gene. The CDR3 totals 13 residues. In DNA form, the CDR3 reads TGTGCCAGCAGCTTACAGCCCAAAGAGGCCCAGTACTTC. It encodes CASSLQPKEAQYF.

CDR3 protein: CASSNLAGGPNTGELFF. The DNA for the CDR3 is TGTGCCAGCAGCAATCTAGCGGGAGGTCCGAACACCGGGGAGCTGTTTTTT. The chain links TRBV7-9 to TRBJ2-2; 11 bases align to TRBD2. Trimming cost V 5 bases and J 0 bases; bases outside gene matches: 5. The CDR3 has 17 residues. Germline CDR1 is SEHNR and CDR2 is FQNEAQ (reference sequence).

V and J are TRBV11-1 and TRBJ2-7; the match to TRBD1 covers 9 bases. The ends lost 5 bases at V and 4 bases at J; junction bases unmatched: 15. The CDR3 consists of 17 residues. Germline CDR1 and CDR2: SGHAT and FQDESV (reference sequence). CDR3 amino acids: CASSVVGRDRVGYEQYF. The CDR3 DNA is TGTGCCAGCAGCGTAGTCGGCCGGGACAGGGTCGGATACGAGCAGTACTTC.

This clonotype was detected a few times. This chain links TRBV13 with TRBJ1-1; no clear D. The CDR3 runs to 15 residues. Per the germline V gene, CDR1 is PRHDT and CDR2 is FYEKMQ (reference sequence). V lost 0 bases to trimming and J lost 4 bases, with 12 bases between them. CDR3 in amino acids: CASSLGVGSGTEAFF. The CDR3 nucleotides read TGTGCCAGCAGCTTAGGTGTAGGGTCGGGCACTGAAGCTTTCTTT. Full variable domain (remainder filled in from reference TRBV13 and TRBJ1-1): AAGVIQSPRHLIKEKRETATLKCYPIPRHDTVYWYQQGPGQDPQFLISFYEKMQSDKGSIPDRFSAQQFSDYHSELNMSSLELGDSALYFCASSLGVGSGTEAFFGQGTRLTVV.

This rearrangement joins TRBV5-4 to TRBJ1-3; a weak D match, TRBD1 (6 bases). The CDR3 loop spans 15 amino acids. The V end was cut by 5 bases, the J end by 4 bases, with 16 bases between. Per germline, CDR1 SGHNT and CDR2 YYREEE (reference sequence). CDR3 bases: TGTGCCAGCAGTGAGGGGGGGGGATCCGGAAACACCATATATTTT. Protein: CASSEGGGSGNTIYF. The variable domain in full, completed from reference TRBV5-4 and TRBJ1-3, reads ETGVTQSPTHLIKTRGQQVTLRCSSQSGHNTVSWYQQALGQGPQFIFQYYREEENGRGNFPPRFSGLQFPNYSSELNVNALELDDSALYLCASSEGGGSGNTIYFGEGSWLTVV.

This clonotype was seen a single time. A much larger clone lies one base from this, so it may be a read error. The chain is built from TRBV19 and TRBJ1-2, with 9 bases aligning to TRBD1. The CDR3 is 14 residues long. In germline, CDR1 is LNHDA, CDR2 SQIVND (reference sequence). The CDR3 DNA is TGTGCCAGTAGCCCCGGGACAGGGAACTATGGCTACGCCTTC. Translation: CASSPGTGNYGYAF.

On this clonotype: At one boundary the junction diverges from the germline segment, which might be a read error. This chain uses TRBV7-2 with TRBJ2-3; the match to TRBD2 covers 11 bases. CDR3 length equals 15 residues. Germline values: CDR1 SGHTA, CDR2 FQGNSA. The CDR3 here is CASSLAGGFADTQYF. CDR3 in DNA: TGTGCCAGCAGCCTAGCGGGGGGTTTTGCAGATACGCAGTATTTT.

Note on this clonotype: A clone one base away is much larger, so this may be a read error. V and J are TRBV7-9 and TRBJ2-7; the match to TRBD2 covers 9 bases. The V gene's germline CDR1 is SEHNR and CDR2 FQNEAQ (reference sequence). The CDR3 length is 15 residues. The CDR3 nucleotides are TGTGCCGGCAGCTTAGGAGCGGGAGGATCCTACGAGCAGTACTTC. Encoded protein: CAGSLGAGGSYEQYF.

Regarding this clonotype: Since the CDR3 does not end with the conserved phenylalanine or tryptophan, this likely comes from a read error. The chain is built from TRBV7-9 and TRBJ2-7; 7 bases line up with TRBD1. The ends lost 6 bases at V and 3 bases at J; junction bases unmatched: 5. CDR1 SEHNR and CDR2 FQNEAQ come from the germline V gene (reference sequence). This CDR3 comprises 13 residues. The CDR3 loop is CASRYGTDYEQYC. For the CDR3, the DNA is TGTGCCAGCAGATATGGGACAGACTACGAGCAGTACTGC.

Only a few counts were recorded for this clonotype. J is TRBJ1-1 and V is TRBV4-3, with a tentative D call TRBD1 (6 bases). Germline-derived CDR1 and CDR2 are LGHNA and YSLEER. The CDR3 loop spans 14 amino acids. Trimming stripped 3 bases from V and 7 bases from J, with 15 bases between. For the CDR3, the DNA is TGCGCCAGCAGCCAGGGGGCCGCCGAGGGTGAAGCTTTCTTT. Translation: CASSQGAAEGEAFF.

In this sample, this clonotype turned up a few times. The CDR3 loop is CASSHTATGLNTEAFF. In DNA, the CDR3 is TGTGCCAGCAGCCACACGGCGACGGGTCTGAACACTGAAGCTTTCTTT. The chain combines TRBV11-1 with TRBJ1-1; the D is unclear. V gave up 5 bases and J gave up 0 bases, with 16 bases separating them. The CDR3 consists of 16 residues. CDR1 and CDR2 (germline): SGHAT, FQDESV (reference sequence). Full variable domain (rest looked up from reference TRBV11-1 and TRBJ1-1): EAEVAQSPRYKITEKSQAVAFWCDPISGHATLYWYRQILGQGPELLVQFQDESVVDDSQLPKDRFSAERLKGVDSTLKIQPAELGDSAMYLCASSHTATGLNTEAFFGQGTRLTVV.